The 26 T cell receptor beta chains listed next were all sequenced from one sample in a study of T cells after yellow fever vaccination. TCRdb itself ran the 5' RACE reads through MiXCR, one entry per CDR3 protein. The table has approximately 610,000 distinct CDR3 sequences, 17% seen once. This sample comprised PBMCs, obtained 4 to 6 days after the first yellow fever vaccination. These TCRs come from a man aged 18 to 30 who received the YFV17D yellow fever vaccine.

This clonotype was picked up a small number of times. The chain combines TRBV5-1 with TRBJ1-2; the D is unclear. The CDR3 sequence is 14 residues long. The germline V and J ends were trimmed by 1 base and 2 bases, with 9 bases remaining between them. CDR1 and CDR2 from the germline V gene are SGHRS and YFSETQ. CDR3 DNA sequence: TGCGCCAGCAGCTTGACAGCCATAAACTATGGCTACACCTTC. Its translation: CASSLTAINYGYTF.

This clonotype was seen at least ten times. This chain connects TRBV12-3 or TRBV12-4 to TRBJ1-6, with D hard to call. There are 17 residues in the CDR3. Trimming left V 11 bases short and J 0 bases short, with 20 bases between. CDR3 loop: CASRHQIQPSYNSPLHF. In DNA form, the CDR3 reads TGTGCCTCTAGACACCAAATACAACCCTCCTATAATTCACCCCTCCACTTT.

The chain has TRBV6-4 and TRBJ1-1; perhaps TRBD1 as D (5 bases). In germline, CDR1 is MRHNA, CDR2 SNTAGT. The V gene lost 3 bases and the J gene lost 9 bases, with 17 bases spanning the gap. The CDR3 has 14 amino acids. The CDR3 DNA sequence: TGTGCCAGCAGTGATTCTGTAGGGACGGGACAAGCTTTCTTT. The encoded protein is CASSDSVGTGQAFF.

The CDR3 loop reads CASSLASPAGGKKNSYNEQFF. The CDR3 DNA follows: TGTGCCAGCAGCTTAGCTAGTCCAGCGGGGGGGAAAAAGAACTCCTACAATGAGCAGTTCTTC. The chain combines TRBV7-2 with TRBJ2-1; 10 bases align to TRBD2. CDR1 and CDR2 from the germline V gene are SGHTA and FQGNSA. J gave up 0 bases and V 0 bases, and 14 bases lay outside the gene matches. The CDR3 loop spans 21 amino acids.

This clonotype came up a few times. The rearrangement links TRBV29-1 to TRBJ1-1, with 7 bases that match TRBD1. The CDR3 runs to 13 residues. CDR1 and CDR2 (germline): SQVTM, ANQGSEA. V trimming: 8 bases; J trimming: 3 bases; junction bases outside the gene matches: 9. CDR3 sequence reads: CSTRQGGDTEAFF. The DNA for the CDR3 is TGCAGCACCCGACAGGGAGGGGACACTGAAGCTTTCTTT.

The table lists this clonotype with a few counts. CDR3: CASSLEAPGFGNTIYF. In DNA form, the CDR3 reads TGTGCCAGCAGCTTAGAGGCTCCAGGGTTTGGAAACACCATATATTTT. This chain joins TRBV7-2 and TRBJ1-3; TRBD1 might be the D (5 bases). The germline V gene has CDR1 SGHTA and CDR2 FQGNSA. This CDR3 region has 16 residues. The V and J ends lost 1 base and 3 bases respectively, with 13 bases between them. Complete variable domain (other parts from reference TRBV7-2 and TRBJ1-3): GAGVSQSPSNKVTEKGKDVELRCDPISGHTALYWYRQSLGQGLEFLIYFQGNSAPDKSGLPSDRFSAERTGGSVSTLTIQRTQQEDSAVYLCASSLEAPGFGNTIYFGEGSWLTVV.

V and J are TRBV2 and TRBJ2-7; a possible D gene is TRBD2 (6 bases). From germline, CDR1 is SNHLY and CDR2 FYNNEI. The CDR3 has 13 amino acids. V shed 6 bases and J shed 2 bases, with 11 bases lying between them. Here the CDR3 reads CASRDYPTYEQYV. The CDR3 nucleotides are TGTGCCAGCAGGGACTATCCCACCTACGAGCAGTACGTC.

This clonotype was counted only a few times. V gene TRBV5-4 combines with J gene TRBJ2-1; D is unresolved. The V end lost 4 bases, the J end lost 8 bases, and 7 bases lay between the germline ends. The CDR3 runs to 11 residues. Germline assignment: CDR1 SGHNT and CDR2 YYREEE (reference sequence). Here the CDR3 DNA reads TGTGCCAGCAGCGGTCGGGATGAGCAGTTCTTC. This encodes CASSGRDEQFF.

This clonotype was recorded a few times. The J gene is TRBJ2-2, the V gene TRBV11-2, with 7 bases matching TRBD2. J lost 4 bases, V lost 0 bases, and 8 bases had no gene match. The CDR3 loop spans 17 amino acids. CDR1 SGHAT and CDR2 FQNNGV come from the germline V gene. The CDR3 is CASSLEGGRWGTGELFF. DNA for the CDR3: TGTGCCAGCAGCTTAGAGGGGGGGAGATGGGGCACCGGGGAGCTGTTTTTT.

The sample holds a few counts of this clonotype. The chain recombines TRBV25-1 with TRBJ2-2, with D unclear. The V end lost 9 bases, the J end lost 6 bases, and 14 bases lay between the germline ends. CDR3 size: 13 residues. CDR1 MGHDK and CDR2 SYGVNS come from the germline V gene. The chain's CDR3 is CASFVPGAGELFF. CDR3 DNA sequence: TGTGCCAGTTTCGTACCGGGTGCCGGGGAGCTGTTTTTT.

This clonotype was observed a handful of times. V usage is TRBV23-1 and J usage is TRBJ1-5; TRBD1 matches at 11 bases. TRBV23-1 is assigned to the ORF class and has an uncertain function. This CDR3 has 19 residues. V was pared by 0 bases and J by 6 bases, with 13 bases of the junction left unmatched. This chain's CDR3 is CASSQSPDRGHRESQPQHF. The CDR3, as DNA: TGCGCCAGCAGTCAATCCCCGGACAGGGGGCACAGAGAAAGTCAGCCCCAGCATTTT.

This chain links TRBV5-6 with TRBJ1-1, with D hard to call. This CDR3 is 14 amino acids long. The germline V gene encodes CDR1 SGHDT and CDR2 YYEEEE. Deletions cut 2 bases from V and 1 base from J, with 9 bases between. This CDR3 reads CASSFGQENTEAFF. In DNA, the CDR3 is TGTGCCAGCAGCTTCGGCCAGGAGAACACTGAAGCTTTCTTT.

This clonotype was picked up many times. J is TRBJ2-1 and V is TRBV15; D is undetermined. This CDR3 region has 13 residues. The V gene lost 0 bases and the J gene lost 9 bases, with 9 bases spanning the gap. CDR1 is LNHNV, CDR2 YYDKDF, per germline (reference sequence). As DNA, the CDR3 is TGTGCCACCAGCAGAGATGAGCCGAGTGAGCAGTTCTTC. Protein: CATSRDEPSEQFF.

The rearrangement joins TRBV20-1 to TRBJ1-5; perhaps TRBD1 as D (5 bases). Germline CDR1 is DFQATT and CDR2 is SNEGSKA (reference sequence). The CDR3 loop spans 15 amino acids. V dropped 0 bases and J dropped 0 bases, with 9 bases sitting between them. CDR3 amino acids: CSARDGGYSNQPQHF. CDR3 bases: TGCAGTGCTAGAGATGGGGGTTATAGCAATCAGCCCCAGCATTTT.

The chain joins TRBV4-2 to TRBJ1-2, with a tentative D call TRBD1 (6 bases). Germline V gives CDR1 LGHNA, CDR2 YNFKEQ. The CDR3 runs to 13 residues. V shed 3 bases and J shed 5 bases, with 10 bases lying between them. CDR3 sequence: CASSHPGTYGYTF. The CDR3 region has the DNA TGTGCCAGCAGCCACCCCGGGACATATGGCTACACCTTC.

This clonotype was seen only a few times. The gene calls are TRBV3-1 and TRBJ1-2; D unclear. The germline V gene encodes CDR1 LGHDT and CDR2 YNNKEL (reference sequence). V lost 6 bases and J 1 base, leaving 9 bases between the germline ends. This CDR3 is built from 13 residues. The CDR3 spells CASRAARNYGYTF. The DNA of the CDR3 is TGTGCCAGCAGGGCAGCCCGTAACTATGGCTACACCTTC.

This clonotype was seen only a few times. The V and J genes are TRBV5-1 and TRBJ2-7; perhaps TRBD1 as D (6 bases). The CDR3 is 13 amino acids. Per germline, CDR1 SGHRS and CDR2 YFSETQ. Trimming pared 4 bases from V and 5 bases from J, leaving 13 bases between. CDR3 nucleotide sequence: TGCGCCAGCAGCGAACAGGGAGCCAACGAGCAGTACTTC. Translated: CASSEQGANEQYF.

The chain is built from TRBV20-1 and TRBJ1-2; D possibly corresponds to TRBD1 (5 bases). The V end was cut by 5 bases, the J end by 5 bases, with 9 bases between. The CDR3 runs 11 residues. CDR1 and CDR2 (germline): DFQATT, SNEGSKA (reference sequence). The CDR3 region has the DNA TGCAGTGCTGGAGGGGAGTATGGCTACACCTTC. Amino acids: CSAGGEYGYTF.

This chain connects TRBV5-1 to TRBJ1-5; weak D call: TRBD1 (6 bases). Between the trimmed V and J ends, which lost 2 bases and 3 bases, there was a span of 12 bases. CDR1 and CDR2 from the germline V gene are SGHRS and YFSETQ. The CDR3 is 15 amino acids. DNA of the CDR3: TGCGCCAGCAGCTTAACGGCAGGGGTCAATCAGCCCCAGCATTTT. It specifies CASSLTAGVNQPQHF.

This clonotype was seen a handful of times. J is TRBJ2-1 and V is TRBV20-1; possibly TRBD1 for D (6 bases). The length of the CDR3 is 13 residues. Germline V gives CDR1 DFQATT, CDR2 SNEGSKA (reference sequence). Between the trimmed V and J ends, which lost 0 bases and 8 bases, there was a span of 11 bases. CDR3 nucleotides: TGCAGTGCTAGAGATTACAGGGTTGATGAGCAGTTCTTC. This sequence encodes CSARDYRVDEQFF.

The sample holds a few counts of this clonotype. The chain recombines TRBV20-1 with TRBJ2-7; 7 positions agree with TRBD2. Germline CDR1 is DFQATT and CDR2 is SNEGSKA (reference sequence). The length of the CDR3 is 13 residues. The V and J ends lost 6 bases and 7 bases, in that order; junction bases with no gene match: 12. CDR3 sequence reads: CSASGAIRREQYF. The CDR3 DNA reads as TGCAGTGCGAGCGGGGCCATTCGCAGGGAGCAGTACTTC.

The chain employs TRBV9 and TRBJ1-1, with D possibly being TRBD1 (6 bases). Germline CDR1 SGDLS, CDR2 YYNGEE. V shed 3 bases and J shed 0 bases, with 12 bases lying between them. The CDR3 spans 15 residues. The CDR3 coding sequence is TGTGCCAGCAGCGCAGCCGGGACAATGAACACTGAAGCTTTCTTT. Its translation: CASSAAGTMNTEAFF.

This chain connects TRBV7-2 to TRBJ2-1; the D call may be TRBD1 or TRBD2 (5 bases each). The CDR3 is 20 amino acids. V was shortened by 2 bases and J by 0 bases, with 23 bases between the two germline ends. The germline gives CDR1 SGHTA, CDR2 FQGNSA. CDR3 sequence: CASSLSSIEMGDRSYNEQFF. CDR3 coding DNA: TGTGCCAGCAGCTTATCGTCCATAGAGATGGGGGATCGCTCCTACAATGAGCAGTTCTTC.

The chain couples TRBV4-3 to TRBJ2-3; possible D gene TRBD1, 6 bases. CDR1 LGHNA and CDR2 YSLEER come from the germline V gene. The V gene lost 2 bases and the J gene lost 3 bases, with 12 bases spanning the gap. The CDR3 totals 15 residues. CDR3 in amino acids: CASSQTPQGTDTQYF. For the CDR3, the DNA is TGCGCCAGCAGCCAAACTCCGCAGGGGACAGATACGCAGTATTTT.

The CDR3, as DNA: TGTGCCAGCAGCGTAACCCAACAATTGGAAGAGACCCAGTACTTC. It codes for CASSVTQQLEETQYF. V and J are TRBV9 and TRBJ2-5; no reliable D call. V shed 1 base and J shed 3 bases, with 13 bases lying between them. The CDR3 totals 15 residues. Germline V gene sequence: CDR1 SGDLS, CDR2 YYNGEE.

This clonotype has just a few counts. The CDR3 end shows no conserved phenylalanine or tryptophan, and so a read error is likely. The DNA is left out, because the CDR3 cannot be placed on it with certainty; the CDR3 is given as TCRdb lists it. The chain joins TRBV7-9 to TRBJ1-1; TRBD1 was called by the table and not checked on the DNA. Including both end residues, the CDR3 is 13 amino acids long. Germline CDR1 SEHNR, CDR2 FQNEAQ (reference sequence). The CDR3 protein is CASSPSGQGVLPA.